These 3 T cell receptor beta chains were sequenced from one sample in a study of shared clonotypes between healthy human individuals. Using immunoSEQ multiplex PCR, the repertoire was profiled, and TCRdb retains in-frame clones only, with some absent. The sample consists of about 600,000 clones, around 97% of them appearing once. Sequences were obtained from naive CD4+ T cells sorted from blood. Described subset: CD45RA+ positively selected. Receptors were obtained from a woman aged 25 to 39 in good health.

The CDR3 DNA follows: TGTGCCAGCTCGGGCGACGGACATAGCAATCAGCCCCAGCATTTT. Its translation: CASSGDGHSNQPQHF. The chain combines TRBV18 with TRBJ1-5, with a weak D call TRBD1 (5 bases). Trimming removed 6 bases from V and 0 bases from J, with 12 bases in between. The CDR3 runs to 15 residues. Germline V gene lookup returns CDR1 KGHSH and CDR2 LQKENI.

The chain uses TRBV5-1 and TRBJ2-1; 12 positions agree with TRBD2. V lost 0 bases to trimming and J lost 6 bases; unmatched junction nucleotides: 7. Per germline, CDR1 SGHRS and CDR2 YFSETQ. The CDR3 has 17 amino acids. CDR3: CASSLDFLAGGRNEQFF. CDR3 nucleotides: TGCGCCAGCAGCTTGGACTTCCTAGCGGGAGGGCGCAATGAGCAGTTCTTC. Full variable domain (rest looked up from reference TRBV5-1 and TRBJ2-1): KAGVTQTPRYLIKTRGQQVTLSCSPISGHRSVSWYQQTPGQGLQFLFEYFSETQRNKGNFPGRFSGRQFSNSRSEMNVSTLELGDSALYLCASSLDFLAGGRNEQFFGPGTRLTVL.

V is TRBV19 and J is TRBJ1-1; D not certain. The germline gives CDR1 LNHDA, CDR2 SQIVND (reference sequence). Trimming took 4 bases from V and 1 from J, leaving 4 bases between them. This CDR3 has 12 amino acids. CDR3 sequence: CASSSENTEAFF. DNA for the CDR3: TGTGCCAGTAGTAGTGAGAACACTGAAGCTTTCTTT.